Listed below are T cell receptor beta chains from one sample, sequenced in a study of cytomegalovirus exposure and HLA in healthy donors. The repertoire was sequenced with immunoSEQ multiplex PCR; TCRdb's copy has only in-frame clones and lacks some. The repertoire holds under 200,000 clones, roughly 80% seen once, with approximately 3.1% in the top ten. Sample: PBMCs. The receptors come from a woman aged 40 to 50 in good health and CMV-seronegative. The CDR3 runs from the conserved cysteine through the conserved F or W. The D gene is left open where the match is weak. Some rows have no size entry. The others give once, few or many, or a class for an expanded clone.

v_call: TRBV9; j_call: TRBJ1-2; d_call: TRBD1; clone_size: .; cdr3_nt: TGTGCCAGCAGCGTAGAACAGGGGGCGATGAATGGCTACACCTTC; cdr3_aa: CASSVEQGAMNGYTF
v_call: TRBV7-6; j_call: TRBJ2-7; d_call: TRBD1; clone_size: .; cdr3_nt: TGTGCCAGCAGCTTAGGGGCAGGGGGTGACTACGAGCAGTACTTC; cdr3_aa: CASSLGAGGDYEQYF
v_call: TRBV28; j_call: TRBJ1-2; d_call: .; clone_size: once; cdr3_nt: TGTGCCAGCAGTTCACCCAACAGGGAGAACTTCTATGGCTACACCTTC; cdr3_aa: CASSSPNRENFYGYTF
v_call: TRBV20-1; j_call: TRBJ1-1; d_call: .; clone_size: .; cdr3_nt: TGCAGTGCTCTGAGGACAGTTGAAGCTTTCTTT; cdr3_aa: CSALRTVEAFF
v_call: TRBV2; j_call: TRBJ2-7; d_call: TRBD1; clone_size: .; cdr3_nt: TGTGCCAGCAGCCGGGGACAGGGGGACTACGAGCAGTACTTC; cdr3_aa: CASSRGQGDYEQYF
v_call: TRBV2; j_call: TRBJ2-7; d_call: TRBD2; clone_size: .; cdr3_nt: TGTGCCAGCCGCTCTAGCGGGGTCTTATCGGAGCAGTACTTC; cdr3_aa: CASRSSGVLSEQYF
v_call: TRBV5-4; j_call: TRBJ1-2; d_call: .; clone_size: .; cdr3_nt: TGTGCTTCGGGTACCTACTATGGCTACACCTTC; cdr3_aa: CASGTYYGYTF
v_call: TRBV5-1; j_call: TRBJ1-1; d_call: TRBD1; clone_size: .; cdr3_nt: TGCGCCAGCAGCCTCCGGACAGGGGCGAACACTGAAGCTTTCTTT; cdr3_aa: CASSLRTGANTEAFF
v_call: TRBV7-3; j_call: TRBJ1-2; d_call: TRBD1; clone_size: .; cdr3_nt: TGTGCCAGCAGCAAATTCTCCGACAGGGATCTCGATGGCTACACCTTC; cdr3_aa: CASSKFSDRDLDGYTF
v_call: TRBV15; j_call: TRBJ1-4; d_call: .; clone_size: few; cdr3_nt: TGTGCCACCAGCAGAGGGGAGGATGAAAAACTGTTTTTT; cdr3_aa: CATSRGEDEKLFF
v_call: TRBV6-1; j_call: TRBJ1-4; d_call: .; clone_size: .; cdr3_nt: TGTGCCAGCAACCCCCCCGGGGCAACTAATGAAAAACTGTTTTTT; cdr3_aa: CASNPPGATNEKLFF
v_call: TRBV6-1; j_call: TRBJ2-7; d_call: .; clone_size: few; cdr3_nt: TGTGCCAGCAGTGCCCAGGGGTTCGAGCAGTACTTC; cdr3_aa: CASSAQGFEQYF
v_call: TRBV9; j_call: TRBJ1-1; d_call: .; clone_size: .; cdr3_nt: TGTGCCAGCAGCTTCGACGGGGTGAACACTGAAGCTTTCTTT; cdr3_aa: CASSFDGVNTEAFF
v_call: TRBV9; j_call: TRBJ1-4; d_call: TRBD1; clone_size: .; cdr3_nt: TGTGCCAGCAGCCCCGAAATGCGACAGGGGCCGACTAATGAAAAACTGTTTTTT; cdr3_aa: CASSPEMRQGPTNEKLFF
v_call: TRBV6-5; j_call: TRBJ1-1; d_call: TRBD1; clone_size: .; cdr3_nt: TGTGCCAGCAGTTACTCGGCAGGGGGATCTGAAGCTTTCTTT; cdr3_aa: CASSYSAGGSEAFF
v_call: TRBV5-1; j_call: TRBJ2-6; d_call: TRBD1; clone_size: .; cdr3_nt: TGCGCCAGCAGCACAAACCCCGGGACAGACTCTGGGGCCAACGTCCTGACTTTC; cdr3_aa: CASSTNPGTDSGANVLTF
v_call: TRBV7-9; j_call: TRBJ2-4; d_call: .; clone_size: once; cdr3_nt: TGTGCCAGCAGCTTAGATGGAGGGGGGGCGAGCAAAAACATTCAGTACTTC; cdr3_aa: CASSLDGGGASKNIQYF
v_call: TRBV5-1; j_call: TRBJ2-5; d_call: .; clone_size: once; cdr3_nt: TGCGCCAGCAGCTTGGTTGCAGGGGGGCAAGAGACCCAGTACTTC; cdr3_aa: CASSLVAGGQETQYF
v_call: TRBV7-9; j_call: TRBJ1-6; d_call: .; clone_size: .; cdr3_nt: TGTTCCAGCAGCTCCGAGGGGGGGGGAAACCTCCACTTT; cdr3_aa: CSSSSEGGGNLHF
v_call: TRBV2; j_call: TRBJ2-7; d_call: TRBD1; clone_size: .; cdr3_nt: TGTGCCAGCACTAGGGACAGGGCCGTCGAGCAGTACTTC; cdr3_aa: CASTRDRAVEQYF
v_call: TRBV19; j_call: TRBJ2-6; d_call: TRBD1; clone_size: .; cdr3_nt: TGTGCCAGTAGTACGGGACAGGGCCGATCTGGGGCCAACGTCCTGACTTTC; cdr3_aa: CASSTGQGRSGANVLTF
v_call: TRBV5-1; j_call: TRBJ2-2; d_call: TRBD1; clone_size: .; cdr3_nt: TGCGCCAGCAGCTTGACCGTCACAGGGGGCACCGGGGAGCTGTTTTTT; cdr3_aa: CASSLTVTGGTGELFF
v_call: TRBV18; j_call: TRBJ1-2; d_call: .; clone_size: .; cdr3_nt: TGTGCCAGCTCACCCCCTCTGGGCGGGTACGGCTACACCTTC; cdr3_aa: CASSPPLGGYGYTF
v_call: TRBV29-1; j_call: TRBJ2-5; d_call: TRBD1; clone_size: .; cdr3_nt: TGCAGCGACAGACAGGGGCGAGAGACCCAGTACTTC; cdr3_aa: CSDRQGRETQYF
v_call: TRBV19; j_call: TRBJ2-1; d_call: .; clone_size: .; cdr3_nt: TGTGCCAGTAGTATACAGGGCCCCAATGAGCAGTTCTTC; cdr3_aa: CASSIQGPNEQFF
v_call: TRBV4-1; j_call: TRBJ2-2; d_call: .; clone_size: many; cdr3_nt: TGCGCCAGCAGCCAAGAACCTAGGATTGATGCCGGGGAGCTGTTTTTT; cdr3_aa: CASSQEPRIDAGELFF
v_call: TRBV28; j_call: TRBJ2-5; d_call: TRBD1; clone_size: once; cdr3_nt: TGTGCCAGCAGTCCCCCCCCGGACAGGGTGGGAAGATCCCAGTACTTC; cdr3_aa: CASSPPPDRVGRSQYF
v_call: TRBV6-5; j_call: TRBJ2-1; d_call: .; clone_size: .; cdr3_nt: TGTGCCAGCACCCCTCCAGGGTACAATGAGCAGTTCTTC; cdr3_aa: CASTPPGYNEQFF
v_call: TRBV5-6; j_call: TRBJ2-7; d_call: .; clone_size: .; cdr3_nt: TGTGCCAGCAGCGGAGGTCAGAACTACGAGCAGTACTTC; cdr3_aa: CASSGGQNYEQYF
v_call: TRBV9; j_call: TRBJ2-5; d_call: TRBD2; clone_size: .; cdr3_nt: TGTGCCAGCAGCCCCTGGACTAGCGGGGGCCAAGAGACCCAGTACTTC; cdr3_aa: CASSPWTSGGQETQYF
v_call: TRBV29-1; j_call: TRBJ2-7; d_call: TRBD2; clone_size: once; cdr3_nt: TGCAGCGTGGGACTAGCGGGGACCTACGAGCAGTACTTC; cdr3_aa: CSVGLAGTYEQYF
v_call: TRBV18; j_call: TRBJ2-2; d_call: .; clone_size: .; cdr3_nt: TGTGCCAGCTCACCGGACAGCACCGGGGAGCTGTTTTTT; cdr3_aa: CASSPDSTGELFF
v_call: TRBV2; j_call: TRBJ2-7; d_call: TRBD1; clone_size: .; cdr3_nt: TGTGCCAGCTTCCAAGGACAGGGATGGTACGAGCAGTACTTC; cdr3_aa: CASFQGQGWYEQYF
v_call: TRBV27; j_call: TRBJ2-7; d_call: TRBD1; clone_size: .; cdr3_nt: TGTGCTACTCAGCAGGGCGGGACAGGGGTGAGGGAGCAGTACTTC; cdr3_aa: CATQQGGTGVREQYF
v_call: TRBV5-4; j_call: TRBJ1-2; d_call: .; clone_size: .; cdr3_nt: TGTGCCAGCAGCTTGGAAGGGTGGGGGCAGGAGGACGACTACACCTTC; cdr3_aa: CASSLEGWGQEDDYTF
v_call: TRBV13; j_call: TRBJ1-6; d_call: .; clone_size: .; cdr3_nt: TGTGCCAGCAGCATCGGGGGGGGGACATATAATTCACCCCTCCACTTT; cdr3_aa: CASSIGGGTYNSPLHF
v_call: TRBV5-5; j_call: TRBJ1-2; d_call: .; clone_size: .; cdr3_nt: TGTGCCAGCAGCCTCCCCGGTGGGAGCTTTAACTATGGCTACACCTTC; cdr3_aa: CASSLPGGSFNYGYTF
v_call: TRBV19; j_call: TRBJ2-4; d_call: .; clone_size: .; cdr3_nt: TGTGCCAGTAGTATAGTTAGCCTACGGGGAGACATTCAGTACTTC; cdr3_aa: CASSIVSLRGDIQYF
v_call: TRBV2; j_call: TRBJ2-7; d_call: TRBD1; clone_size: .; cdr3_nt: TGTGCCACCGACCGGGACAGCACCTACGAGCAGTACTTC; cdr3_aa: CATDRDSTYEQYF
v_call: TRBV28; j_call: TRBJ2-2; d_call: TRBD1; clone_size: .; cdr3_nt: TGTGCCAGCAGCAGACAGGGTACGAACACCGGGGAGCTGTTTTTT; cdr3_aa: CASSRQGTNTGELFF
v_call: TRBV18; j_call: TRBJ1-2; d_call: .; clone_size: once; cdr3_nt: TGTGCCAGCTCACCACCGCAGCGGGCCAGCTATGGCTACACCTTC; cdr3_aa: CASSPPQRASYGYTF
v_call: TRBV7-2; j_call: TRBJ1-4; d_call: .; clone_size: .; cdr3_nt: TGTGCCAGCAGCTCACAGGGTTTCAGCAATGAAAAACTGTTTTTT; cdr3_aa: CASSSQGFSNEKLFF
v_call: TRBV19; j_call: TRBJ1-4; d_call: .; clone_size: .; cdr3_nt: TGTGCCAGTACCCGGGGGAGGGGACGTACTAATGAAAAACTGTTTTTT; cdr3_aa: CASTRGRGRTNEKLFF
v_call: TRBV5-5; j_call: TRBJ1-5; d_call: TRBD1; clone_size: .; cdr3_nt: TGTGCCAGCAGCTTGGCCTTGTGGGACAGGGGATGGAATCAGCCCCAGCATTTT; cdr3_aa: CASSLALWDRGWNQPQHF
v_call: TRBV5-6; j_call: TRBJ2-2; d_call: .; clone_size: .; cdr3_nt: TGTGCCAGCAGCTTGTGGGGAGGCCGGGAGCTGTTTTTT; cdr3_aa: CASSLWGGRELFF
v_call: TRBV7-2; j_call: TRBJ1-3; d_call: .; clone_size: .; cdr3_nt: TGTGCCAGCAGCTTAGCTAGCTCTGGAAACACCATATATTTT; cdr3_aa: CASSLASSGNTIYF